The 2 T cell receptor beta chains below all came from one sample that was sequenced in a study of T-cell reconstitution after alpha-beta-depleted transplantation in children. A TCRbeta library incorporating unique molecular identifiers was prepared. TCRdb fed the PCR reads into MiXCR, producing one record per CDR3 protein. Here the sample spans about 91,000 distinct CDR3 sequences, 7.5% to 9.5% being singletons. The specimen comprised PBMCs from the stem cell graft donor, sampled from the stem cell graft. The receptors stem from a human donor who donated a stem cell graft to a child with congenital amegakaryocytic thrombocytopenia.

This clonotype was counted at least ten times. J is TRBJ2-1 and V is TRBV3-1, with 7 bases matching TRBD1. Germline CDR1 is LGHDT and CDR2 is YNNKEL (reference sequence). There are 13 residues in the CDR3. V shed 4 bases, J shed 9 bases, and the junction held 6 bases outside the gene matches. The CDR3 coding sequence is TGTGCCAGCAGCCTCAACAGGGGTGGTGAGCAGTTCTTC. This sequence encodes CASSLNRGGEQFF.

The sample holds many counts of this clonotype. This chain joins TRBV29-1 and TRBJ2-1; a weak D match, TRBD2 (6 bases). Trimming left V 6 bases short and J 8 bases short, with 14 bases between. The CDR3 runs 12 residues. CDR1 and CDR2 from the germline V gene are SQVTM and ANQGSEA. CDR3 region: CSVLDLAHEQFF. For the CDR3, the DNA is TGCAGCGTATTAGATCTAGCGCATGAGCAGTTCTTC.